This record looks at one TCR beta chain sequence and its context. Germline values: CDR1 MNHEY, CDR2 SMNVEV (reference sequence). This CDR3 is built from 13 residues. Trimming removed 6 bases from V and 6 bases from J; junction bases left unmatched: 4. This sample was included in a study of blood T cell repertoires in COVID-19. Across the whole study: T cells, B-cell-depleted T cells, or PBMCs supplied cDNA or gDNA.

Using immunoSEQ multiplex PCR, the repertoire was profiled, and TCRdb retains in-frame clones only, with some absent. The table includes about 50,000 clones, roughly 82% detected once. The receptor's source is a woman aged 55-70 years with acute or convalescent COVID-19. The sample was peripheral blood. V usage is TRBV27 and J usage is TRBJ2-1, with TRBD2 matching over 8 bases. The CDR3 is CASRRSGSNEQFF. DNA for the CDR3: TGTGCCAGCAGGAGAAGCGGGAGCAATGAGCAGTTCTTC.